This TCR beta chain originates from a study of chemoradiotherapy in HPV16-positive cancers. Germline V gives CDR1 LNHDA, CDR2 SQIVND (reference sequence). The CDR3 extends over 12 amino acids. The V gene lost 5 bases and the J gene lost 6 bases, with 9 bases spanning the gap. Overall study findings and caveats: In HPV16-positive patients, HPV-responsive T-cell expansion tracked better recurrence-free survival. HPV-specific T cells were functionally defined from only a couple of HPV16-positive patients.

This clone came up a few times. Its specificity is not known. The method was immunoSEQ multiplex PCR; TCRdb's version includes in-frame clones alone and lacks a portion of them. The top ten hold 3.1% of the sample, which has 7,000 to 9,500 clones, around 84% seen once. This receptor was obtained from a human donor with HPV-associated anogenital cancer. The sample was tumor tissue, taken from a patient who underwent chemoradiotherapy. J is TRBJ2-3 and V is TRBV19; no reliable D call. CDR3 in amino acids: CASSYSRDTQYF. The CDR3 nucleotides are TGTGCCAGTAGTTATTCGAGGGATACGCAGTATTTT.